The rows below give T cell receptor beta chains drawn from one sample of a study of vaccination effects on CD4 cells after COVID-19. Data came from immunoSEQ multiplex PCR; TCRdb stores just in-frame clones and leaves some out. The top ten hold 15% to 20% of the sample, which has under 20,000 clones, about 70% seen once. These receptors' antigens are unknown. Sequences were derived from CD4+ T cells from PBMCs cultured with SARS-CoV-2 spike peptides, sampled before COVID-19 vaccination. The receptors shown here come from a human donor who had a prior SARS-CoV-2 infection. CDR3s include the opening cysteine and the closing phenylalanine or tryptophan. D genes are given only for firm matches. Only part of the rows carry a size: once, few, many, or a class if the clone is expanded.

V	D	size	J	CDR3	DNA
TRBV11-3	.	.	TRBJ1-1	CASSRSLVGPRGAEAFF	TGTGCCAGCAGTCGCTCCCTAGTGGGGCCCCGAGGCGCTGAAGCTTTCTTT
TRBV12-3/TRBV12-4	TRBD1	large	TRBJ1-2	CASSSARGLGYTF	TGTGCCAGCAGTTCTGCCAGGGGGCTCGGCTACACCTTC
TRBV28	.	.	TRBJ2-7	CASTRGMNSYEQYF	TGTGCCAGCACCCGGGGCATGAACTCCTACGAGCAGTACTTC
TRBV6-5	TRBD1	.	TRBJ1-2	CASRGAGGFGYTF	TGTGCCAGCAGGGGGGCAGGGGGCTTCGGCTACACCTTC
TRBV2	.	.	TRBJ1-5	CASRRDSNQPQHF	TGTGCCAGCCGGCGGGATAGCAATCAGCCCCAGCATTTT
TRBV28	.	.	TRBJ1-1	CASLGGNTEAFF	TGTGCCTCCCTCGGGGGGAACACTGAAGCTTTCTTT
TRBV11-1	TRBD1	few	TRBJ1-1	CASSPDRGNTEAFF	TGTGCCAGCAGCCCGGACAGGGGAAACACTGAAGCTTTCTTT
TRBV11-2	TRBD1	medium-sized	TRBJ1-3	CASSYRGSGNTIYF	TGTGCCAGCAGCTACAGGGGCTCTGGAAACACCATATATTTT
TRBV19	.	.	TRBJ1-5	CASSIDTGYDSNQPQHF	TGTGCCAGTAGTATAGATACAGGGTATGATAGCAATCAGCCCCAGCATTTT
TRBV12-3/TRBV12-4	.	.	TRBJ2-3	CASSSLAGDTQYF	TGTGCCAGCAGCAGCCTGGCGGGAGATACGCAGTATTTT
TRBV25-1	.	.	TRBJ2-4	CASSNSPVLAKNIQYF	TGTGCCAGCAGTAATTCCCCAGTATTAGCCAAAAACATTCAGTACTTC
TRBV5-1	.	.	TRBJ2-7	CASSLDPNLEQYF	TGCGCCAGCAGCTTAGACCCGAATCTTGAGCAGTACTTC
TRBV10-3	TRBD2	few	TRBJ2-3	CAISGLAARQNSSTDTQYF	TGTGCCATCAGCGGACTAGCGGCCCGTCAGAATTCTAGCACAGATACGCAGTATTTT
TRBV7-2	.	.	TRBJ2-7	CASSLAWDAAYEQYF	TGTGCCAGCAGCTTAGCGTGGGACGCCGCTTACGAGCAGTACTTC
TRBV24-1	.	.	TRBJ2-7	CATSGDRSTGQYF	TGTGCCACCTCGGGTGATCGGTCTACGGGGCAGTACTTC
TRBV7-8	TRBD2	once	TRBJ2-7	CASSLLGGSGSYEQYF	TGTGCCAGCAGCTTACTCGGGGGTAGCGGGAGCTACGAGCAGTACTTC
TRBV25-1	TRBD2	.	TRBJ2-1	CASSGGLALSYNEQFF	TGTGCCAGCAGTGGGGGACTAGCCCTCTCCTACAATGAGCAGTTCTTC
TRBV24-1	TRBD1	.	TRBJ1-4	CATSRDRGVLVPNEKLFF	TGTGCCACCAGCCGGGACAGGGGGGTTCTTGTGCCTAATGAAAAACTGTTTTTT
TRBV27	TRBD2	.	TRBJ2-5	CASSSLAGGEETQYF	TGTGCCAGCAGCTCTCTAGCGGGGGGTGAGGAGACCCAGTACTTC
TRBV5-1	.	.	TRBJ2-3	CASSASTTDTQYF	TGCGCCAGCAGTGCGTCTACTACAGATACGCAGTATTTT
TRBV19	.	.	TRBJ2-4	CASSTSTGAKNIQYF	TGTGCCAGTAGTACCTCGACGGGCGCCAAAAACATTCAGTACTTC
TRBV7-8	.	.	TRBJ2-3	CASSLKRTILTDTQYF	TGTGCCAGCAGCTTAAAACGGACTATCTTGACAGATACGCAGTATTTT
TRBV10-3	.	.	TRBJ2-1	CATTPGTADYNEQFF	TGTGCCACCACCCCCGGGACTGCAGACTACAATGAGCAGTTCTTC
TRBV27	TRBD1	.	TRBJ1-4	CASSLWAGGNEKLFF	TGTGCCAGCAGTTTATGGGCAGGGGGTAATGAAAAACTGTTTTTT
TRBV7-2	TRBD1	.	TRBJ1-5	CASSAGGEYQPQHF	TGTGCCAGCAGCGCAGGGGGGGAATATCAGCCCCAGCATTTT
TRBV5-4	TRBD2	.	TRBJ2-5	CASSLNGGAGGQETQYF	TGTGCCAGCAGCTTGAACGGGGGGGCAGGAGGGCAAGAGACCCAGTACTTC
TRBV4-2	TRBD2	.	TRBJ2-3	CASSQDPSGGAGADTQYF	TGTGCCAGCAGCCAAGATCCTAGCGGGGGGGCTGGGGCAGATACGCAGTATTTT
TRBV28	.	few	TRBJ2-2	CASVSPSRGRERTGELFF	TGTGCCAGCGTATCTCCGTCTAGGGGCAGGGAGCGCACCGGGGAGCTGTTTTTT
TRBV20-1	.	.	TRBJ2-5	CSSWNYQTQYF	TGCAGCTCCTGGAATTACCAGACCCAGTACTTC